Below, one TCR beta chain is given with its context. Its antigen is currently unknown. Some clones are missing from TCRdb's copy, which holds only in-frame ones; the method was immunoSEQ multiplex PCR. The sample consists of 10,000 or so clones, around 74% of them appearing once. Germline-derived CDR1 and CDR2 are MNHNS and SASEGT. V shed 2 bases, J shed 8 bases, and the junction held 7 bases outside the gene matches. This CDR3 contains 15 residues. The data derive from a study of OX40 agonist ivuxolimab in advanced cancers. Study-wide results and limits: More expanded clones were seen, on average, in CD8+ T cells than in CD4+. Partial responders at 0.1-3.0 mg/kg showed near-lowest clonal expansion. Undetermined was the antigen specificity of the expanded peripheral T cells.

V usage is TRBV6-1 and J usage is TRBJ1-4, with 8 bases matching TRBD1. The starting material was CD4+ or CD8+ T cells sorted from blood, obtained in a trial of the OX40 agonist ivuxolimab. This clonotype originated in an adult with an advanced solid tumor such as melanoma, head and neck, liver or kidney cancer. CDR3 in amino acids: CASSEIQGGNEKLFF. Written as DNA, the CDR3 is TGTGCCAGCAGTGAAATACAGGGGGGGAACGAAAAACTGTTTTTT.